This T cell receptor beta chain is drawn from a study of T cell responses to AZD1222 COVID-19 vaccine. The study's findings and limits: Reports say nearly half of spike-specific TCRs go after unmutated variant regions. Spike-specific TCR breadth and depth rose after two AZD1222 doses.

This CDR3 has 17 amino acids. J gave up 0 bases and V 0 bases, and 5 bases lay outside the gene matches. Germline V gives CDR1 SGHRS, CDR2 YFSETQ. Sequenced by immunoSEQ multiplex PCR; TCRdb stores in-frame clones only, minus some. Of approximately 92,000 clones listed, 87% are singletons. Concerning this clone: Its antigen is not identified.

V is TRBV5-1 and J is TRBJ2-7; 11 bases match TRBD2. This clonotype was obtained from an adult in good health. The sequences come from peripheral blood, collected on day 0 of AZD1222 vaccination. CDR3 residues: CASSLGASGGSSYEQYF. The CDR3 coding sequence is TGCGCCAGCAGCTTGGGCGCTAGCGGGGGGAGCTCCTACGAGCAGTACTTC.